This T cell receptor (beta chain) was captured by sequencing in a study of shared clonotypes between healthy human individuals. Study outcomes and limitations: The study generally estimated greater richness for naive than memory subsets.

CD45RO-negative cells were positively selected for CCR7, leaving out terminally differentiated effector memory CD45RA+ cells. The length of the CDR3 is 15 residues. The germline CDR1 and CDR2 sequences are MNHEY and SMNVEV (reference sequence). Unmatched junction bases numbered 2, after V lost 1 base and J lost 1 base. With respect to this clone: Its antigen remains unknown.

An assay was performed, and its level was deep. The method was immunoSEQ multiplex PCR; TCRdb's version includes in-frame clones alone and lacks a portion of them. Counted here are some 2,000,000 clones, roughly 95% occurring once; the ten biggest clones make up around 1.1%. The source is a man aged 18 to 30 in good health. The chain recombines TRBV27 with TRBJ2-5; TRBD2 matches at 8 bases. Specimen: naive CD8+ T cells sorted from blood. The CDR3 spells CASSLFGTSQETQYF. Written as DNA, the CDR3 is TGTGCCAGCAGTTTATTTGGGACTAGCCAAGAGACCCAGTACTTC.